The 14 T cell receptor beta chains below come from one sample, sequenced in a study of Ad26.COV2.S vaccination and SARS-CoV-2 variants. Assay: immunoSEQ multiplex PCR; the TCRdb copy retains only in-frame clones and omits some. The repertoire holds about 440,000 clones, with roughly 87% as singletons. Treatment meaning: roughly 20 received Ad26.COV2.S at low or high dose, single or two shots; five or six received placebo; per-sample allocation not given. Each sample was drawn 63 days after the first injection (of vaccine or placebo). The specimen was peripheral blood, collected in a trial of Ad26.COV2.S vaccine versus placebo. Every receptor here comes from a person aged 18-60 years who received the Ad26.COV2.S COVID-19 vaccine or a placebo.

The V and J genes are TRBV7-8 and TRBJ1-5, with 7 bases matching TRBD1. With V trimmed by 4 bases and J by 0 bases, 12 bases remained unmatched. Per the germline V gene, CDR1 is SGHVS and CDR2 is FQNEAQ. The CDR3 is made up of 18 amino acids. The CDR3 is CASSSGRGTAYSNQPQHF. CDR3 bases: TGTGCCAGCAGCTCCGGCAGGGGGACCGCCTATAGCAATCAGCCCCAGCATTTT.

The chain carries TRBV2 and TRBJ2-1, with 10 positions matching TRBD2. This CDR3 contains 13 residues. V shed 8 bases and J 5 bases; nucleotides not matched to a gene: 3. Per germline, CDR1 SNHLY and CDR2 FYNNEI. The CDR3 protein is CASGGLADNEQFF. The CDR3 coding sequence is TGTGCCAGCGGAGGACTAGCGGACAATGAGCAGTTCTTC.

This chain uses TRBV13 with TRBJ2-1, with a weak D call TRBD2 (6 bases). Deletions cut 0 bases from V and 0 bases from J, with 15 bases between. Looked up from germline, CDR1 is PRHDT and CDR2 is FYEKMQ (reference sequence). CDR3 length: 18 amino acids. The CDR3 DNA reads TGTGCCAGCAGCTTAGGTTGGTTTGGTAGCGGCTCCTACAATGAGCAGTTCTTC. Its protein product is CASSLGWFGSGSYNEQFF.

This CDR3 is CASGLVQGTNTGELFF. In nucleotides, the CDR3 is TGTGCTAGTGGTTTGGTGCAGGGTACTAACACCGGGGAGCTGTTTTTT. This chain joins TRBV12-5 and TRBJ2-2; TRBD1 might be the D (5 bases). V was cut by 0 bases and J by 2 bases, with 10 bases left in between. The germline V gene encodes CDR1 LGHNT and CDR2 FRNRAP. The CDR3 sequence is 16 residues long.

The rearrangement joins TRBV18 to TRBJ1-5, with D uncertain. CDR1 KGHSH and CDR2 LQKENI come from the germline V gene. Trimming removed 0 bases at V and 6 bases at J, with 9 bases between. The CDR3 is 14 amino acids. CDR3 nucleotide sequence: TGTGCCAGCTCACCACCACGTGCTCGTCAGCCCCAGCATTTT. It is translated as CASSPPRARQPQHF.

The chain links TRBV28 to TRBJ2-1; 10 positions match TRBD1. Germline V gives CDR1 MDHEN, CDR2 SYDVKM. There are 15 residues in the CDR3. V lost 4 bases to trimming and J lost 3 bases; unmatched junction nucleotides: 3. In nucleotides, the CDR3 is TGTGCCAGCAGTTGGGACAGGGGCGTCTACAATGAGCAGTTCTTC. It yields the protein CASSWDRGVYNEQFF.

The V gene is TRBV3-1 (or the pseudogene TRBV3-2), the J gene TRBJ2-7, with 8 nucleotides matching TRBD2. In germline, CDR1 is LGHDT, CDR2 YNNKEL (reference sequence). This CDR3 comprises 16 residues. The V and J ends lost 0 bases and 9 bases, in that order; junction bases with no gene match: 13. CDR3 sequence (DNA): TGTGCCAGCAGCCAAGATGAGAGGGCGGGAGGTCAGGGGCAGTACTTC. Its translation: CASSQDERAGGQGQYF.

The gene calls are TRBV6-5 and TRBJ2-2; 10 positions match TRBD1. The V gene end was trimmed by 10 bases and the J gene end by 4 bases; junction bases not matched to a gene: 6. The CDR3 length is 14 residues. CDR1 and CDR2 from the germline V gene are MNHEY and SVGAGI. The CDR3 sequence is CANRDRGSTGELFF. CDR3 coding DNA: TGTGCCAACCGGGACAGGGGAAGCACCGGGGAGCTGTTTTTT.

This chain links TRBV29-1 with TRBJ2-3; 8 bases agree with TRBD1. Unmatched junction bases numbered 5, after V lost 3 bases and J lost 3 bases. The CDR3 runs 14 residues. Germline values: CDR1 SQVTM, CDR2 ANQGSEA. The CDR3 region has the DNA TGCAGCGTTGATGGACAGGGCGTGACAGATACGCAGTATTTT. Amino acids: CSVDGQGVTDTQYF.

The chain combines TRBV6-2 or TRBV6-3 with TRBJ2-7, with 8 bases that match TRBD1. The CDR3 is made up of 13 amino acids. V lost 5 bases and J lost 6; bases outside the gene matches: 6. Germline assignment: CDR1 MNHEY and CDR2 SVGEGT. CDR3 region: CASSRGTGTEQYF. DNA of the CDR3: TGTGCCAGCAGTCGCGGGACAGGAACCGAGCAGTACTTC.

The chain is built from TRBV5-1 and TRBJ2-1, with 11 bases fitting TRBD2. The J segment lost 5 bases and the V segment lost 2 bases, leaving 3 bases of the junction unmatched. This CDR3 has 15 residues. Germline-derived CDR1 and CDR2 are SGHRS and YFSETQ. CDR3 loop: CASSFRLAGNNEQFF. CDR3 bases: TGCGCCAGCAGCTTCAGACTAGCGGGAAACAATGAGCAGTTCTTC.

This clone was seen a few times. This chain links TRBV19 with TRBJ2-3; D may be TRBD2 (6 bases). Trimming removed 7 bases from V and 1 base from J, with 9 bases in between. CDR1 LNHDA and CDR2 SQIVND come from the germline V gene (reference sequence). The CDR3 is 13 amino acids. This CDR3 reads CASIGGGTDTQYF. CDR3 DNA: TGTGCCAGTATCGGCGGGGGCACAGATACGCAGTATTTT.

The V call is TRBV27, the J call TRBJ2-7; 7 nucleotides agree with TRBD1. In germline, CDR1 is MNHEY, CDR2 SMNVEV (reference sequence). The CDR3 runs to 14 residues. With V trimmed by 4 bases and J by 2 bases, 5 bases remained unmatched. CDR3 nucleotide sequence: TGTGCCAGCAGTTATTGGGACAGACCCTACGAGCAGTACTTC. Protein: CASSYWDRPYEQYF.

The chain joins TRBV6-2 or TRBV6-3 to TRBJ2-5; TRBD2 matches at 10 bases. V lost 2 bases, J lost 5 bases, and 14 bases stayed unmatched. Germline V gene data show CDR1 as MNHEY and CDR2 as SVGEGT. The CDR3 runs 18 residues. The CDR3 loop reads CASSYPFLAGANEETQYF. The CDR3 nucleotides read TGTGCCAGCAGTTACCCCTTTCTAGCGGGAGCAAACGAGGAGACCCAGTACTTC.